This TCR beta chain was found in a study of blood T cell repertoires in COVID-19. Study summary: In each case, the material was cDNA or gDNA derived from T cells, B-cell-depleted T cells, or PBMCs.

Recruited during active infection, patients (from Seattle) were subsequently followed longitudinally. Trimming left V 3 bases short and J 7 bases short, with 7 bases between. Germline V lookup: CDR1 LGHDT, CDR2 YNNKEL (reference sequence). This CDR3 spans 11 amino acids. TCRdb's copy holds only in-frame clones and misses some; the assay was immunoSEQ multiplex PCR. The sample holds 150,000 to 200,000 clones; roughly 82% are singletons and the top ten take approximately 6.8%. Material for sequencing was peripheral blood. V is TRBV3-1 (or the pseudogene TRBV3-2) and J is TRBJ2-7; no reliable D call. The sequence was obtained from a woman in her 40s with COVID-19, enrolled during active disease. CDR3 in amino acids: CASSHGWEQYF. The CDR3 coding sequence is TGTGCCAGCAGCCACGGTTGGGAGCAGTACTTC.